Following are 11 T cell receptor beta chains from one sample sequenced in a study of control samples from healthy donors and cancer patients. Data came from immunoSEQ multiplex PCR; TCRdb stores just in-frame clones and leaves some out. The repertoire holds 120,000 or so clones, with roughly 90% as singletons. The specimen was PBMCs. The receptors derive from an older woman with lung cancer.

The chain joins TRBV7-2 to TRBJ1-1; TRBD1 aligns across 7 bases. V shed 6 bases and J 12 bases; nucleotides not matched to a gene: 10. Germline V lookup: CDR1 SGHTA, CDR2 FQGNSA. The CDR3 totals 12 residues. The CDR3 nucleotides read TGTGCCAGCAGGAAAGACAGGGACCAACCTTTCTTT. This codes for CASRKDRDQPFF.

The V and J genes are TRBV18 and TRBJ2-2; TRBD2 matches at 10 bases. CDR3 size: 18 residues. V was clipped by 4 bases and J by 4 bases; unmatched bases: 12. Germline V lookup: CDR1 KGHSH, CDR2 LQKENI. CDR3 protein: CASSQQAGGLGGTGELFF. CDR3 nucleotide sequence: TGTGCCAGCTCACAACAAGCGGGAGGGCTTGGAGGCACCGGGGAGCTGTTTTTT. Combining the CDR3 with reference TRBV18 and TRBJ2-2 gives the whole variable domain NAGVMQNPRHLVRRRGQEARLRCSPMKGHSHVYWYRQLPEEGLKFMVYLQKENIIDESGMPKERFSAEFPKEGPSILRIQQVVRGDSAAYFCASSQQAGGLGGTGELFFGEGSRLTVL.

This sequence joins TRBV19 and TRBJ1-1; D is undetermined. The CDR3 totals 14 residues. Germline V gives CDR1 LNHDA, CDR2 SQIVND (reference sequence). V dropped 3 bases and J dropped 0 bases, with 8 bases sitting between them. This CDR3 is CASSMDGMNTEAFF. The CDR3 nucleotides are TGTGCCAGTAGTATGGACGGCATGAACACTGAAGCTTTCTTT.

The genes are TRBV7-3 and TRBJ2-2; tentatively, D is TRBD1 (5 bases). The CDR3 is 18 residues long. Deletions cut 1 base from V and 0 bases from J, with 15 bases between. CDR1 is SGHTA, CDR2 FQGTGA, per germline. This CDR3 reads CASSLNPATGTNTGELFF. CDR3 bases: TGTGCCAGCAGCTTAAACCCCGCCACAGGCACGAACACCGGGGAGCTGTTTTTT.

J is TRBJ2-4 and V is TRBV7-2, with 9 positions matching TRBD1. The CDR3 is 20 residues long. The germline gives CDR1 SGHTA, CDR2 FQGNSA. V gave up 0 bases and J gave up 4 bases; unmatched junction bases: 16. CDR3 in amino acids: CASSLADPGWTGEAKNIQYF. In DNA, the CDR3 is TGTGCCAGCAGCTTAGCGGATCCGGGTTGGACAGGGGAGGCTAAAAACATTCAGTACTTC.

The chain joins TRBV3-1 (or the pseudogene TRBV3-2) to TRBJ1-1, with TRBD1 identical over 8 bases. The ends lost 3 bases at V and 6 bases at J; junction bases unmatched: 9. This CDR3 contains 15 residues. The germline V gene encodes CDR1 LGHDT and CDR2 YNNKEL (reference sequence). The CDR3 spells CASSHVRQGRSEAFF. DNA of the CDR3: TGTGCCAGCAGCCACGTCAGACAGGGGCGCTCTGAAGCTTTCTTT.

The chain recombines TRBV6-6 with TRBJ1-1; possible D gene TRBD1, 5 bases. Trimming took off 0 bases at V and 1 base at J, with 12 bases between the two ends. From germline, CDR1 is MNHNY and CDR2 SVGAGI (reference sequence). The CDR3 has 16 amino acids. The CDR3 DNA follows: TGTGCCAGCAGTTACTCCGGGGGGGTGGCGAACACTGAAGCTTTCTTT. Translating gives CASSYSGGVANTEAFF.

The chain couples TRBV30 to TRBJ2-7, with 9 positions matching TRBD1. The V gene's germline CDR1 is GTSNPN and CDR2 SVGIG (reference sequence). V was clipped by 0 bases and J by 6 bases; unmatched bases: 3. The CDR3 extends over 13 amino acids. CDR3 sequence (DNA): TGTGCCTGGAGTGTACAGGGGGCTGGCGAGCAGTACTTC. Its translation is CAWSVQGAGEQYF.

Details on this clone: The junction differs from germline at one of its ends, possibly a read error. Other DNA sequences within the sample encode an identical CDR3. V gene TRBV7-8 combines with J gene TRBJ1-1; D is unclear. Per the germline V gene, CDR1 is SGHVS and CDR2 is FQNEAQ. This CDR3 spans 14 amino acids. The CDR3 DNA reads TGTGCCAGCAGCGCCGGTTGGCAGTACACTGAAGCTTTTTTT. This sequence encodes CASSAGWQYTEAFF.

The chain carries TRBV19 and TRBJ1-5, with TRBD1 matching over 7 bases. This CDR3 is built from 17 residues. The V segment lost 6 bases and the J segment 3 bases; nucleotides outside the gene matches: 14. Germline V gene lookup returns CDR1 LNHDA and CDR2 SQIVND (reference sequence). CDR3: CASRSDKGTEFNQPQHF. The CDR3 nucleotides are TGTGCCAGTAGATCAGATAAAGGGACAGAATTCAATCAGCCCCAGCATTTT.

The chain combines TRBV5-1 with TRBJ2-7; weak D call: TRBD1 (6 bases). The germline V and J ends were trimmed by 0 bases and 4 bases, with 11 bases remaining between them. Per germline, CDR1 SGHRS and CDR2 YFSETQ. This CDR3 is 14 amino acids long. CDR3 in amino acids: CASSLEGHVYEQYF. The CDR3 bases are TGCGCCAGCAGCTTGGAGGGACATGTATACGAGCAGTACTTC.